Presented here are 22 T cell receptor beta chains from one specimen sequenced in a study of cytomegalovirus exposure and HLA in healthy donors. In the PCR, 60 Vbeta and 13 Jbeta primers were used. Only in-frame clones appear in the TCRdb table, and some are missing; sequencing was by immunoSEQ multiplex PCR. The sample includes some 140,000 clones, around four fifths of them seen just once. The sample comprised PBMCs. These receptor sequences come from a male donor in good health and CMV-seropositive.

This clone showed up just once. V gene TRBV6-1 combines with J gene TRBJ1-1; D is unresolved. CDR1 MNHNS and CDR2 SASEGT come from the germline V gene. Trimming left V 5 bases short and J 1 base short, with 8 bases between. The CDR3 sequence is 13 residues long. Here the CDR3 reads CASSSQRNTEAFF. DNA of the CDR3: TGTGCCAGCAGTTCACAGAGGAACACTGAAGCTTTCTTT.

The rearrangement links TRBV4-1 to TRBJ2-7; 7 nucleotides align to TRBD1. This CDR3 comprises 13 residues. CDR1 is MGHRA, CDR2 YSYEKL, per germline. Trimming at V came to 1 base and at J to 11 bases, leaving 8 bases not matched to a gene. CDR3 sequence reads: CASSQVRTGEKYF. CDR3 DNA sequence: TGCGCCAGCAGCCAAGTTCGCACAGGGGAGAAGTACTTC.

The J gene is TRBJ1-1, the V gene TRBV4-1; 8 bases line up with TRBD1. Trimming cost V 8 bases and J 5 bases; bases outside gene matches: 10. Germline-derived CDR1 and CDR2 are MGHRA and YSYEKL. The CDR3 runs 14 residues. CDR3 residues: CASRYGQGDTEAFF. In DNA, the CDR3 is TGCGCCAGCCGATATGGACAGGGCGATACTGAAGCTTTCTTT.

The chain carries TRBV5-1 and TRBJ2-2, with D possibly being TRBD2 (5 bases). This CDR3 spans 15 amino acids. Germline V CDR1 and CDR2: SGHRS, YFSETQ. V dropped 4 bases and J dropped 0 bases, with 10 bases sitting between them. CDR3 sequence: CASSREQTNTGELFF. CDR3 nucleotides: TGCGCCAGCAGCCGGGAACAAACGAACACCGGGGAGCTGTTTTTT.

The chain employs TRBV5-4 and TRBJ2-3; 7 bases line up with TRBD1. V gave up 4 bases and J gave up 3 bases; unmatched junction bases: 8. Per the germline V gene, CDR1 is SGHNT and CDR2 is YYREEE (reference sequence). The CDR3 covers 15 residues. This CDR3 reads CASSETGVMTDTQYF. DNA of the CDR3: TGTGCCAGCAGCGAAACAGGGGTAATGACAGATACGCAGTATTTT.

This rearrangement joins TRBV6-5 to TRBJ1-1, with D tentatively TRBD1 (6 bases). The ends were cut back, 2 bases at V and 4 bases at J, with 11 bases in the middle. The germline V gene has CDR1 MNHEY and CDR2 SVGAGI. This CDR3 comprises 14 residues. The CDR3: CASSYVQGTTEAFF. DNA of the CDR3: TGTGCCAGCAGTTACGTGCAGGGGACCACTGAAGCTTTCTTT.

This sequence joins TRBV19 and TRBJ2-3, with 10 bases identical to TRBD1. Germline CDR1 reads LNHDA; CDR2 reads SQIVND (reference sequence). The ends lost 7 bases at V and 3 bases at J; junction bases unmatched: 7. This CDR3 is 15 amino acids long. The chain's CDR3 is CASNSWTGGTDTQYF. The CDR3 nucleotides read TGTGCCAGTAATTCTTGGACAGGGGGAACAGATACGCAGTATTTT.

The CDR3 nucleotides read TGTGCCAGCAGCCCGACCCGGACTAGCTTATGGACAGATACGCAGTATTTT. Its protein product is CASSPTRTSLWTDTQYF. V gene TRBV7-6 combines with J gene TRBJ2-3, with 8 bases identical to TRBD2. The J segment lost 3 bases and the V segment lost 5 bases, leaving 13 bases of the junction unmatched. CDR3 length: 17 residues. Germline V gene data show CDR1 as SGHVS and CDR2 as FNYEAQ.

This chain uses TRBV7-9 with TRBJ1-2; 9 nucleotides align to TRBD1. CDR1 SEHNR and CDR2 FQNEAQ come from the germline V gene (reference sequence). This CDR3 spans 15 amino acids. Trimming took 5 bases from V and 1 from J; bases not matched to a gene: 5. CDR3 sequence reads: CASSQTGGNNYGYTF. The CDR3 DNA sequence: TGTGCCAGCAGCCAGACAGGGGGGAATAACTATGGCTACACCTTC. The entire variable domain, with the rest obtained from reference TRBV7-9 and TRBJ1-2, is as follows: DTGVSQNPRHKITKRGQNVTFRCDPISEHNRLYWYRQTLGQGPEFLTYFQNEAQLEKSRLLSDRFSAERPKGSFSTLEIQRTEQGDSAMYLCASSQTGGNNYGYTFGSGTRLTVV.

This clone was observed a handful of times. The rearrangement uses TRBV7-6 and TRBJ2-1, with D possibly matching TRBD2 (6 bases). V was trimmed by 0 bases and J by 6 bases, leaving 6 bases between them. Per germline, CDR1 SGHVS and CDR2 FNYEAQ. The CDR3 is 13 amino acids. DNA of the CDR3: TGTGCCAGCAGCTTAGCCGGGAGCAATGAGCAGTTCTTC. It is translated as CASSLAGSNEQFF.

Concerning this clone: It is unclear where the CDR3 begins or ends on the DNA, so no DNA is shown, and the CDR3 is as TCRdb lists it. V and J are TRBV28 and TRBJ2-1; TRBD2, the D gene given by the table, was not confirmed from the DNA. The CDR3 has 12 amino acids, counting both end residues. Per the germline V gene, CDR1 is MDHEN and CDR2 is SYDVKM. The CDR3 reads CASRVAGGSEFF.

The chain has TRBV20-1 and TRBJ2-5; D remains ambiguous. The CDR3 is 11 amino acids. CDR1 and CDR2 (germline): DFQATT, SNEGSKA (reference sequence). Trimming stripped 4 bases from V and 5 bases from J, with 8 bases between. The CDR3 coding sequence is TGCAGTGCTATAATGCGCGAGACCCAGTACTTC. Encoded protein: CSAIMRETQYF.

The chain links TRBV7-8 to TRBJ2-7; 9 bases are shared with TRBD1. CDR3 length: 13 residues. The germline V gene has CDR1 SGHVS and CDR2 FQNEAQ. The trim removed 5 bases at V and 6 bases at J, leaving 5 bases unmatched. The CDR3 spells CASSDRDRVEQYF. Written as DNA, the CDR3 is TGTGCCAGCAGCGACCGGGACAGGGTCGAGCAGTACTTC.

V gene TRBV7-9 combines with J gene TRBJ2-7; TRBD2 matches 10 bases. Germline CDR1 SEHNR, CDR2 FQNEAQ (reference sequence). This CDR3 is built from 15 residues. The trim removed 3 bases at V and 6 bases at J, leaving 8 bases unmatched. The CDR3 region has the DNA TGTGCCAGCAGCTTCGGACTAGCGGAAACGTCCGAGCAGTACTTC. As protein: CASSFGLAETSEQYF.

This chain links TRBV13 with TRBJ2-1; no reliable D call. V lost 0 bases and J lost 1, with 13 bases in between. The CDR3 consists of 17 residues. Germline V CDR1 and CDR2: PRHDT, FYEKMQ (reference sequence). The CDR3 region is CASSLGWAEGSYNEQFF. The CDR3 DNA reads TGTGCCAGCAGCTTAGGCTGGGCAGAAGGATCCTACAATGAGCAGTTCTTC.

This sequence joins TRBV15 and TRBJ2-5; 10 positions agree with TRBD2. CDR1 is LNHNV and CDR2 is YYDKDF in the germline V gene (reference sequence). There are 15 residues in the CDR3. Trimming at V came to 0 bases and at J to 3 bases, leaving 1 base not matched to a gene. The CDR3 region has the DNA TGTGCCACCAGCAGAGATCTAGCGGGAGAAGAGACCCAGTACTTC. This sequence encodes CATSRDLAGEETQYF.

This clone was picked up one time. The V call is TRBV5-3, the J call TRBJ2-7, with D perhaps TRBD2 (5 bases). Being an ORF, TRBV5-3 has a function that is uncertain. Trimming pared 1 base from V and 3 bases from J, leaving 5 bases between. This CDR3 region has 12 residues. Written as DNA, the CDR3 is TGTGCCAGAAGCTTGACTAGCTACGAGCAGTACTTC. Its translation is CARSLTSYEQYF.

This clone has just one count. The chain employs TRBV27 and TRBJ1-4, with 12 bases matching TRBD1. CDR3 length: 19 residues. The germline V gene encodes CDR1 MNHEY and CDR2 SMNVEV (reference sequence). Germline trimming cut 10 bases from V and 8 bases from J; bases unmatched to any gene: 23. In DNA form, the CDR3 reads TGTGCCACCCAACCGTATTTTTCCGGGACAGGGGGCTTAAGGGAAAAACTGTTTTTT. This codes for CATQPYFSGTGGLREKLFF.

The V and J genes are TRBV19 and TRBJ1-5; possible D gene TRBD1, 5 bases. V was clipped by 0 bases and J by 0 bases, with 18 bases between them. The germline V gene has CDR1 LNHDA and CDR2 SQIVND (reference sequence). This CDR3 has 19 amino acids. CDR3 amino acids: CASSIDSSYRSDSNQPQHF. The CDR3 nucleotides are TGTGCCAGTAGTATAGATAGCAGTTACAGGTCGGATAGCAATCAGCCCCAGCATTTT.

V gene TRBV19 combines with J gene TRBJ1-1, with D possibly TRBD1 on 5 matching bases. V lost 2 bases, J lost 7 bases, and 11 bases lay in between. The germline V gene has CDR1 LNHDA and CDR2 SQIVND (reference sequence). CDR3 length: 13 amino acids. The CDR3: CASSIWKGNEAFF. CDR3 DNA sequence: TGTGCCAGTAGTATATGGAAGGGGAATGAAGCTTTCTTT.

The CDR3 reads CASSVGQAYGYTF. Here the CDR3 DNA reads TGTGCCAGCAGCGTAGGGCAGGCCTATGGCTACACCTTC. The rearrangement uses TRBV9 and TRBJ1-2; no clear D. The CDR3 is made up of 13 amino acids. The germline gives CDR1 SGDLS, CDR2 YYNGEE. V was trimmed by 0 bases and J by 4 bases, leaving 7 bases between them.

The CDR3 coding sequence is TGTGCCAGCAGTCCCGTCACGGATTCACCCCTCCACTTT. This gives the protein CASSPVTDSPLHF. The J gene is TRBJ1-6, the V gene TRBV27, with no clear D. Trimming shortened V by 5 bases and J by 8 bases, and 10 bases separated the two germline ends. Germline V gene data show CDR1 as MNHEY and CDR2 as SMNVEV (reference sequence). The CDR3 length is 13 residues.